This passage covers 8 T cell receptor beta chains from one sample sequenced in a study of T cell repertoires in cytomegalovirus infection. TCRdb redid the calling of the reads with MiXCR, one entry per CDR3 protein. Of around 310,000 distinct CDR3 sequences listed, 15% to 20% are singletons. The sequenced sample was PBMCs. Source of these receptors: a human donor in good health (CMV status not recorded). Some clones in this sample may be carry-over from other donors' samples.

This clonotype was found many times. V usage is TRBV7-8 and J usage is TRBJ1-1; D might be TRBD1 (5 bases). From germline, CDR1 is SGHVS and CDR2 FQNEAQ. The CDR3 sequence is 13 residues long. Trimming left V 4 bases short and J 2 bases short, with 8 bases between. CDR3 bases: TGTGCCAGCAGCTACACAGGCAACACTGAAGCTTTCTTT. This translates into CASSYTGNTEAFF. Together with reference TRBV7-8 and TRBJ1-1, the CDR3 gives the full variable domain: GAGVSQSPRYKVAKRGQDVALRCDPISGHVSLFWYQQALGQGPEFLTYFQNEAQLDKSGLPSDRFFAERPEGSVSTLKIQRTQQEDSAVYLCASSYTGNTEAFFGQGTRLTVV.

This clonotype was counted many times. V is TRBV7-8 and J is TRBJ2-5; TRBD1 aligns across 7 bases. Germline CDR1 and CDR2: SGHVS and FQNEAQ. V shed 5 bases and J 2 bases; nucleotides not matched to a gene: 11. The CDR3 is 16 amino acids. The CDR3: CASSRLPGQHQETQYF. The DNA of the CDR3 is TGTGCCAGCAGCCGTCTTCCGGGACAGCATCAAGAGACCCAGTACTTC.

This clonotype was observed at least ten times. J is TRBJ1-5 and V is TRBV6-1, with 9 positions matching TRBD1. The V and J ends lost 5 bases and 6 bases, in that order; junction bases with no gene match: 14. The CDR3 extends over 17 amino acids. Germline V gene sequence: CDR1 MNHNS, CDR2 SASEGT. CDR3 residues: CASSSGQGTLWGQPQHF. DNA for the CDR3: TGTGCCAGCAGTTCAGGACAGGGGACGTTATGGGGTCAGCCCCAGCATTTT.

This clonotype came up many times. The chain uses TRBV7-9 and TRBJ2-3; 7 positions agree with TRBD2. V shed 6 bases, J shed 4 bases, and the junction held 4 bases outside the gene matches. This CDR3 is 13 amino acids long. The germline V gene encodes CDR1 SEHNR and CDR2 FQNEAQ (reference sequence). CDR3 loop: CASRSSGADTQYF. CDR3 sequence (DNA): TGTGCCAGCAGATCCAGCGGGGCAGATACGCAGTATTTT.

In this sample, this clonotype turned up many times. The chain carries TRBV12-3 or TRBV12-4 and TRBJ1-6; TRBD1 might be the D (6 bases). The V gene lost 1 base and the J gene lost 12 bases, with 10 bases spanning the gap. The CDR3 runs to 13 residues. CDR3 sequence: CASSLGGARPLHF. The CDR3 nucleotides are TGTGCCAGCAGTTTAGGGGGGGCGAGACCCCTCCACTTT.

This clonotype has more than one count but fewer than ten. The chain has TRBV12-5 and TRBJ2-3; 9 nucleotides match TRBD2. The CDR3 is 18 amino acids. The germline V gene encodes CDR1 LGHNT and CDR2 FRNRAP. V shed 7 bases, J shed 0 bases, and the junction held 14 bases outside the gene matches. The CDR3 sequence is CASARGASGDHSTDTQYF. In nucleotides, the CDR3 is TGTGCTAGTGCCCGAGGGGCTAGCGGGGACCATAGCACAGATACGCAGTATTTT. Based on the CDR3 plus reference TRBV12-5 and TRBJ2-3, the full variable domain is DARVTQTPRHKVTEMGQEVTMRCQPILGHNTVFWYRQTMMQGLELLAYFRNRAPLDDSGMPKDRFSAEMPDATLATLKIQPSEPRDSAVYFCASARGASGDHSTDTQYFGPGTRLTVL.

The chain employs TRBV7-6 and TRBJ2-3; TRBD1 matches 7 bases. Germline V gene lookup returns CDR1 SGHVS and CDR2 FNYEAQ. The V gene end was trimmed by 7 bases and the J gene end by 3 bases; junction bases not matched to a gene: 7. The CDR3 runs 14 residues. CDR3 DNA: TGTGCCAGCAACGCCGGGACAGAGACAGATACGCAGTATTTT. Protein product: CASNAGTETDTQYF.

This clonotype was detected many times. The rearrangement joins TRBV7-2 to TRBJ2-6; 12 bases align to TRBD1. The germline gives CDR1 SGHTA, CDR2 FQGNSA. This CDR3 comprises 19 residues. The junction had 8 bases not matched to a gene; V was cut back by 3 bases and J by 2 bases. The CDR3 sequence is CASSFRPGQGATGANVLTF. The DNA of the CDR3 is TGTGCCAGCAGCTTTCGCCCGGGACAGGGGGCAACTGGGGCCAACGTCCTGACTTTC.